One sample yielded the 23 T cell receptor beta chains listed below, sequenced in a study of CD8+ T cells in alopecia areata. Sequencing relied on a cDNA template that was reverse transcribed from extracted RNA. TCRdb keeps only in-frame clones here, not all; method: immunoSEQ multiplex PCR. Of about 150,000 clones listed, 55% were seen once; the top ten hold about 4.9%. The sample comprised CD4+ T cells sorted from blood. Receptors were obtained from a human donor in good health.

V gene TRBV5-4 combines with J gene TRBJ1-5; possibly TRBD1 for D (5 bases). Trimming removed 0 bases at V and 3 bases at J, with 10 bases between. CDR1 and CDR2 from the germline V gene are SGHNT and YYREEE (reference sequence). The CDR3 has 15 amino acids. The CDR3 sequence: CASSLDGGANQPQHF. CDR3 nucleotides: TGTGCCAGCAGCTTGGACGGGGGTGCCAATCAGCCCCAGCATTTT.

Here the CDR3 reads CAWKQGPIEAFF. The CDR3 DNA reads TGTGCCTGGAAACAGGGGCCCATTGAAGCTTTCTTT. The V gene is TRBV30, the J gene TRBJ1-1; 7 nucleotides match TRBD1. The CDR3 length is 12 residues. Losses at the gene ends were 4 bases for V and 7 bases for J; bases not matched to a gene: 6. Germline assignment: CDR1 GTSNPN and CDR2 SVGIG (reference sequence). Complete variable domain (other parts from reference TRBV30 and TRBJ1-1): SQTIHQWPATLVQPVGSPLSLECTVEGTSNPNLYWYRQAAGRGLQLLFYSVGIGQISSEVPQNLSASRPQDRQFILSSKKLLLSDSGFYLCAWKQGPIEAFFGQGTRLTVV.

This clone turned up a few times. Here the CDR3 DNA reads TGCAGCGTTGAAGCCACACCCGGCAGGGGTGCGGGGGAGCAGTACTTC. Translation: CSVEATPGRGAGEQYF. The J gene is TRBJ2-7, the V gene TRBV29-1; D is possibly TRBD1 or TRBD2 (6 bases each). With 1 base removed from V and 7 bases from J, the gap between germline ends came to 23 bases. Germline V lookup: CDR1 SQVTM, CDR2 ANQGSEA. This CDR3 spans 16 amino acids.

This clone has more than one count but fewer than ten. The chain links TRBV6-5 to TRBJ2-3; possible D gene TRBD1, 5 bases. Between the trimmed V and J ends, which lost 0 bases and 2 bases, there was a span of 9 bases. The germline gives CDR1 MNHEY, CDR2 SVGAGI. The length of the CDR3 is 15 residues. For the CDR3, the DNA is TGTGCCAGCAGTTACTCGAGACAGATCACAGATACGCAGTATTTT. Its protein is CASSYSRQITDTQYF.

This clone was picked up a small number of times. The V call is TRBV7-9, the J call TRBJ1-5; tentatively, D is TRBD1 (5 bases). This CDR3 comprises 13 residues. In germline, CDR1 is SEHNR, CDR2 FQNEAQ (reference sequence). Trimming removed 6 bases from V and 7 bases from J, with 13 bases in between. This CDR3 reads CASSLGGGQPQHF. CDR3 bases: TGTGCCAGCAGTCTCGGGGGTGGGCAGCCCCAGCATTTT.

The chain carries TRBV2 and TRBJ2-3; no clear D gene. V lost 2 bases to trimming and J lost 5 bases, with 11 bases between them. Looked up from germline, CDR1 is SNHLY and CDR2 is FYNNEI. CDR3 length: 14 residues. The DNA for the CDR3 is TGTGCCAGCAGTGAACGCATAGGTAGAGATACGCAGTATTTT. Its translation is CASSERIGRDTQYF.

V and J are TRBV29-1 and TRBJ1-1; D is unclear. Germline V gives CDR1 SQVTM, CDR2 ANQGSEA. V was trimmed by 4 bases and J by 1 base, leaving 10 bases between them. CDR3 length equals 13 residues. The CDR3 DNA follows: TGCAGCGTTGTTAGTCAGGAGAACACTGAAGCTTTCTTT. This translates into CSVVSQENTEAFF.

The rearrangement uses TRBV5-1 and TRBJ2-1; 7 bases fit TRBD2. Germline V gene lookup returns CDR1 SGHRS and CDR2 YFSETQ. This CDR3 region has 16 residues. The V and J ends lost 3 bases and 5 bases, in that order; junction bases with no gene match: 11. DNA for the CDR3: TGCGCCAGCAGCTCGAGCGGGGCTTATCGTGACAATGAGCAGTTCTTC. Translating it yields CASSSSGAYRDNEQFF.

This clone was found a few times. CDR3 coding DNA: TGTGCCAGCAGCGGCGGGGCAGGGACCGTTCAGGGCAATCAGCCCCAGCATTTT. Translated: CASSGGAGTVQGNQPQHF. This chain connects TRBV7-2 to TRBJ1-5; possible D gene TRBD1, 5 bases. This CDR3 is 18 amino acids long. The germline V gene encodes CDR1 SGHTA and CDR2 FQGNSA. Trimming left V 5 bases short and J 2 bases short, with 22 bases between.

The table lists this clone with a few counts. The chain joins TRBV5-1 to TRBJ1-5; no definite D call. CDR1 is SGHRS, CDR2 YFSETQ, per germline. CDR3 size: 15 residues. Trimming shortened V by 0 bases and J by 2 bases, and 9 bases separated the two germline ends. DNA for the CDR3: TGCGCCAGCAGCTTGGACGGGATTGGCAATCAGCCCCAGCATTTT. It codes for CASSLDGIGNQPQHF.

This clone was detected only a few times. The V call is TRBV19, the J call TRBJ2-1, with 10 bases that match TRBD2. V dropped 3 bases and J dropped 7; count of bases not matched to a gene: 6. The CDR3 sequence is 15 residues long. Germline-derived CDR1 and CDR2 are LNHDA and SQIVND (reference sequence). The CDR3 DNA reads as TGTGCCAGTAGTATTGAAGCGGGAGGGTCTAATGAGCAGTTCTTC. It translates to CASSIEAGGSNEQFF.

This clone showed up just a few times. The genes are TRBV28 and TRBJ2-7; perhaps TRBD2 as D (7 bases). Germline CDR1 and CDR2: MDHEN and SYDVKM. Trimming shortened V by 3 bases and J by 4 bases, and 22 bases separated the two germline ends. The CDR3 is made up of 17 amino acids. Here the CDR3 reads CASSFRLFRGASYEQYF. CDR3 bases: TGTGCCAGCAGTTTTCGGTTATTTCGGGGGGCCAGTTACGAGCAGTACTTC.

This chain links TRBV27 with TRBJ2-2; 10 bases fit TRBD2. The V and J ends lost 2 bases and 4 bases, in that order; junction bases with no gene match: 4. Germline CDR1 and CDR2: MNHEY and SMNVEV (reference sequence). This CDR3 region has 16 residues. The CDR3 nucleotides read TGTGCCAGCAGTTTAAAAGCGGGAGGGCTCACCGGGGAGCTGTTTTTT. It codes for CASSLKAGGLTGELFF.

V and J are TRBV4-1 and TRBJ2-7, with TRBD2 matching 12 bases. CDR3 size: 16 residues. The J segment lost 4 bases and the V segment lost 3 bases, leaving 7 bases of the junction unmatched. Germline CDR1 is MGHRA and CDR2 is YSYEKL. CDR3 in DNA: TGCGCCAGCAGCCAGGGCCCTAGCGGGAGGGCTTACGAGCAGTACTTC. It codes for CASSQGPSGRAYEQYF.

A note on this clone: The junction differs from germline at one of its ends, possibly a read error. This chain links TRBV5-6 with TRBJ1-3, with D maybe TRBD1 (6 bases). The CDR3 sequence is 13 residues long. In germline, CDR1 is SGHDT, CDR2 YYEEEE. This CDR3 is CASSLRGTTRWDF. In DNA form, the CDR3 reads TGTGCCAGCAGCTTGAGGGGGACAACACGGTGGGATTTT.

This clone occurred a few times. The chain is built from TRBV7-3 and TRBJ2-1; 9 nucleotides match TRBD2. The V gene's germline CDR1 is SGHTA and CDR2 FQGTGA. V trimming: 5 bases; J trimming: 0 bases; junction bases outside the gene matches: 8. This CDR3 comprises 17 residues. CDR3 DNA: TGTGCCAGCAGCCCCCGACTAGCGGTGAACTCCTACAATGAGCAGTTCTTC. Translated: CASSPRLAVNSYNEQFF.

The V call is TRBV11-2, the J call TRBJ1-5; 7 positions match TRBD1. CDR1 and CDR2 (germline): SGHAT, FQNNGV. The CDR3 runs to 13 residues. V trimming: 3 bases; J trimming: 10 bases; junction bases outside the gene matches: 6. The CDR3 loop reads CASSFQTGQPQHF. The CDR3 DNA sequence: TGTGCCAGCAGCTTCCAGACAGGGCAACCCCAGCATTTT.

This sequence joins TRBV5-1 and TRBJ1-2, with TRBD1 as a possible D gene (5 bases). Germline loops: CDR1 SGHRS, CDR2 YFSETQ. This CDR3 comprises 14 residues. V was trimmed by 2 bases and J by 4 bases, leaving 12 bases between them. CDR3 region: CASSFAGNGYGYTF. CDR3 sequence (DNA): TGCGCCAGCAGCTTCGCAGGGAATGGCTATGGCTACACCTTC.

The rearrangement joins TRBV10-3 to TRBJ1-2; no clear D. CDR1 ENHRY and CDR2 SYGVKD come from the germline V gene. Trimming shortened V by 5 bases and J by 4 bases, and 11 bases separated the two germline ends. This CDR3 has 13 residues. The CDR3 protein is CAISSLTGYGYTF. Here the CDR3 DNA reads TGTGCCATCAGTAGTCTTACGGGCTATGGCTACACCTTC.

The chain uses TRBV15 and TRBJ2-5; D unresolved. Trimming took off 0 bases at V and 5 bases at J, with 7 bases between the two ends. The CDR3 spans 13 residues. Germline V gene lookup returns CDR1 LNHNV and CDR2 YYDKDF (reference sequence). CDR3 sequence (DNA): TGTGCCACCAGCAGAGAGATACGTGAGACCCAGTACTTC. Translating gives CATSREIRETQYF.

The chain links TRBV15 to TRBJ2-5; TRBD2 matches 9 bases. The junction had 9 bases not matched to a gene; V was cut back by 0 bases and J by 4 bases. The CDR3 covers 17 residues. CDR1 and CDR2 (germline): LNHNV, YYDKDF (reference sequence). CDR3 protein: CATSRDRPAGGGETQYF. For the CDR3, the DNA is TGTGCCACCAGCAGAGATCGGCCAGCGGGGGGAGGAGAGACCCAGTACTTC.

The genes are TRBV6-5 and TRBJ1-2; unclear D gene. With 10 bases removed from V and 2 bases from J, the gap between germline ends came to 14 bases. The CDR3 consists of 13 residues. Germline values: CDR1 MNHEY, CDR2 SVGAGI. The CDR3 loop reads CATSPADNYGYTF. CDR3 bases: TGTGCCACCAGCCCGGCGGACAACTATGGCTACACCTTC.

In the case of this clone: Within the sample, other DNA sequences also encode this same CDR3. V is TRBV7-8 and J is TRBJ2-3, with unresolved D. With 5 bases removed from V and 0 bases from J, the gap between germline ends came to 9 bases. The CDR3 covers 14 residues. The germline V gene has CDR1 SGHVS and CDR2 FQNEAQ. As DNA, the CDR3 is TGTGCCAGCAGCCCAGGTCCCAGCACAGATACGCAGTATTTT. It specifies CASSPGPSTDTQYF. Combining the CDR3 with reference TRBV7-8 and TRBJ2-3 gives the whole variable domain GAGVSQSPRYKVAKRGQDVALRCDPISGHVSLFWYQQALGQGPEFLTYFQNEAQLDKSGLPSDRFFAERPEGSVSTLKIQRTQQEDSAVYLCASSPGPSTDTQYFGPGTRLTVL.